This entry describes one T cell receptor beta chain. Profiled with immunoSEQ multiplex PCR; TCRdb holds only in-frame clones, not every one. The sample comprises some 54,000 clones, approximately 94% of which are singletons, and 3.5% rests with the top ten. The source of the sample is a study of T cell changes during pregnancy in multiple sclerosis. Germline V gene sequence: CDR1 SGDLS, CDR2 YYNGEE. The CDR3 totals 16 residues. Trimming stripped 0 bases from V and 0 bases from J, with 9 bases between. The source is a female donor with multiple sclerosis, enrolled in a pregnancy study. This sample comprised CD8+ T cells from peripheral blood mononuclear cells, obtained in the third trimester of pregnancy. This rearrangement joins TRBV9 to TRBJ1-4, with D perhaps matching TRBD1 (5 bases). The CDR3 nucleotides read TGTGCCAGCAGCGTAGAAGGGGTTGCAACTAATGAAAAACTGTTTTTT. As protein: CASSVEGVATNEKLFF.